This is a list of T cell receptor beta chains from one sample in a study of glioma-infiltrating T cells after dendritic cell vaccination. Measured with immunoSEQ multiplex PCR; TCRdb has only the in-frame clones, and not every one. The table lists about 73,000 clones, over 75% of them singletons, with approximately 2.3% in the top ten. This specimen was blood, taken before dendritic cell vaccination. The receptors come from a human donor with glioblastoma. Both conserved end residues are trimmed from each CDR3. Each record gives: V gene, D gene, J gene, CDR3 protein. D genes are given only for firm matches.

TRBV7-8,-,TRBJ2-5,ASSPREGQETQY
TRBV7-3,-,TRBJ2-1,ASSLRGREDYNEQF
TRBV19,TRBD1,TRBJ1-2,ASRDRDYGYT
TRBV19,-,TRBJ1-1,ASSAQGETQR
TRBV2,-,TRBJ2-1,ASTSPRRDSSSYNEQF
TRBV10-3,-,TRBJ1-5,AISESIDFAQPQH
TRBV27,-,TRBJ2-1,ASSLYSGQNEQF
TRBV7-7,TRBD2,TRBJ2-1,ASSLLAGGAYNEQF
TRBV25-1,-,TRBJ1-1,ASSDGNRAEAF
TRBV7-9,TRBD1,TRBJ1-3,ASSLTGGGNTIY
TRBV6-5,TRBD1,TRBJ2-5,ASSYQGARETQY
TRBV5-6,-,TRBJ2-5,ASSLARLKETQY
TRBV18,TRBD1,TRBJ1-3,ASSQQGGSSGNTIY
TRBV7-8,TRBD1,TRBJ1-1,ASNNRGQKTEAF
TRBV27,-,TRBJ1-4,ASSLRLAYEKLF
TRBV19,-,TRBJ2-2,ASSINSPGELF
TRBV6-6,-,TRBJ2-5,ASSSRSSTQY
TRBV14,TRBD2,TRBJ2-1,ASSQDKGTRRPGQF
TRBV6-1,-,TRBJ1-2,ASELSETGKYGYT
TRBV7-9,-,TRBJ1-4,ASVVGANEKLF
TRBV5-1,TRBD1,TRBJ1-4,ASSVGQGVPTNEKLF
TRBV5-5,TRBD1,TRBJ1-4,ASSLGTGGEKLF
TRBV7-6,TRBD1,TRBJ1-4,ASSTRTGSNEKLF
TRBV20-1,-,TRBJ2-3,SARLADTQY
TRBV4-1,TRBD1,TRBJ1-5,ASSQEQGGYSNQPQH
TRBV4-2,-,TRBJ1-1,ASSQGGEAF
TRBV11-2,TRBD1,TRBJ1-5,ASSWGQGTGQPQH
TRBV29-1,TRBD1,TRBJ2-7,SAGGTGFLEQY
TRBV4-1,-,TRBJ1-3,ASSQIGFSGNTIY
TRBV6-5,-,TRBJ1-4,ASTPRVNREKLF
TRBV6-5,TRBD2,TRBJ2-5,ASSRTSGAQY
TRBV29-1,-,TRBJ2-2,SVGGTTGELF
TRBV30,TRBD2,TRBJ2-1,AWRPQTSLGRDEQF
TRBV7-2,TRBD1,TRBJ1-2,ASRLPNRGPYGYT
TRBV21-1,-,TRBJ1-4,ASRKVDRDNEKLF
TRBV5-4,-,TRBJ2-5,ASSLGQQETQY
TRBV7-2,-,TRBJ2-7,ASSRDMLYEQY
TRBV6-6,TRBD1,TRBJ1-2,ASSYEQGNGYT
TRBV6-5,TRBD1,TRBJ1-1,ASSRTGGETEAF
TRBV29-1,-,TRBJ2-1,SVEGLYNEQF
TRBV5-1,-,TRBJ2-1,ASSLLGTGLYNEQF
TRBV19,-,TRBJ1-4,ASSIAAQGFAPLGRRGDEKLF
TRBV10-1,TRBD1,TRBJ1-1,ARQNRTGGDTEAF
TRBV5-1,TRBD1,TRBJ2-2,ASSLGDREAGELF
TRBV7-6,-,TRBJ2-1,ASRPDSSSYNEQF
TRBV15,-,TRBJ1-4,ATSGQTDGVGREKLF